One and the same sample provided the 31 T cell receptor beta chains below, sequenced in a study of blood T cell repertoires in COVID-19. The table came from immunoSEQ multiplex PCR; TCRdb's copy has only in-frame clones and leaves some out. The sample shows some 390,000 clones, 80% to 90% of them seen only once. Sequenced: PBMCs or T cells enriched from blood (not recorded which). These receptors were obtained from a young man who had recovered from COVID-19.

This chain's CDR3 is CASRLDRTYGYTF. DNA of the CDR3: TGTGCCAGTAGGCTCGACAGAACCTATGGCTACACCTTC. The chain couples TRBV19 to TRBJ1-2; the D gene is possibly TRBD1 (5 bases). V lost 6 bases to trimming and J lost 4 bases, with 12 bases between them. Germline loops: CDR1 LNHDA, CDR2 SQIVND (reference sequence). The CDR3 contains 13 residues.

This sequence joins TRBV20-1 and TRBJ2-5; D unclear. Deletions cut 3 bases from V and 2 bases from J, with 16 bases between. The CDR3 has 15 residues. CDR1 and CDR2 from the germline V gene are DFQATT and SNEGSKA (reference sequence). CDR3 region: CSASRPEALQETQYF. The CDR3 nucleotides are TGCAGTGCTAGTCGGCCGGAAGCACTACAAGAGACCCAGTACTTC.

This clone came up once. The V gene is TRBV5-1, the J gene TRBJ1-2; no firm D call. This CDR3 region has 13 residues. Trimming removed 5 bases from V and 8 bases from J, with 16 bases in between. Germline V lookup: CDR1 SGHRS, CDR2 YFSETQ. DNA for the CDR3: TGCGCCAGCAGGCACTCCGCGGAGGTGGGCTACACCTTC. Its translation is CASRHSAEVGYTF.

This clone was recorded a few times. The chain links TRBV19 to TRBJ1-5; D remains unclear. Looked up from germline, CDR1 is LNHDA and CDR2 is SQIVND (reference sequence). With 7 bases removed from V and 1 base from J, the gap between germline ends came to 20 bases. There are 17 residues in the CDR3. CDR3 residues: CASTFGLTRWSNQPQHF. The CDR3 nucleotides are TGTGCCAGTACCTTTGGACTGACCAGATGGAGCAATCAGCCCCAGCATTTT.

The chain has TRBV4-1 and TRBJ2-7; D perhaps matches TRBD2 (5 bases). Germline loops: CDR1 MGHRA, CDR2 YSYEKL. The CDR3 loop spans 16 amino acids. V was trimmed by 1 base and J by 3 bases, leaving 16 bases between them. CDR3 sequence reads: CASSQVLATRDYEQYF. The CDR3 DNA follows: TGCGCCAGCAGCCAAGTTTTAGCGACGAGGGACTACGAGCAGTACTTC.

The chain combines TRBV27 with TRBJ1-3, with D possibly matching TRBD1 (6 bases). Germline V gene data show CDR1 as MNHEY and CDR2 as SMNVEV (reference sequence). The CDR3 runs 16 residues. Trimming cost V 0 bases and J 0 bases, with 9 bases left between them. The CDR3 loop is CASSLSGTLSGNTIYF. The CDR3 nucleotides are TGTGCCAGCAGTTTATCCGGGACACTCTCTGGAAACACCATATATTTT.

V and J are TRBV6-5 and TRBJ1-1; D is undetermined. Trimming cost V 9 bases and J 1 base, with 6 bases left between them. Germline values: CDR1 MNHEY, CDR2 SVGAGI. The CDR3 runs to 11 residues. The CDR3 sequence: CARAGNTEAFF. CDR3 bases: TGTGCCAGAGCAGGGAACACTGAAGCTTTCTTT.

The chain combines TRBV7-2 with TRBJ1-1, with unresolved D. From germline, CDR1 is SGHTA and CDR2 FQGNSA. The CDR3 consists of 13 residues. Trimming pared 2 bases from V and 5 bases from J, leaving 9 bases between. The CDR3 DNA is TGTGCCAGCAGCTTAAGTCGGTCGACTGAAGCTTTCTTT. Translating it yields CASSLSRSTEAFF.

The chain has TRBV4-1 and TRBJ2-3; TRBD2 matches 8 bases. Trimming cost V 1 base and J 5 bases; bases outside gene matches: 11. Germline V gene sequence: CDR1 MGHRA, CDR2 YSYEKL. This CDR3 comprises 17 residues. The DNA for the CDR3 is TGCGCCAGCAGCCAAGGTTATAGCGGGACGGTCATAGATACGCAGTATTTT. Its protein product is CASSQGYSGTVIDTQYF.

The V gene is TRBV3-1 (or the pseudogene TRBV3-2), the J gene TRBJ2-1, with 8 bases lining up with TRBD2. This CDR3 has 16 amino acids. Trimming cost V 7 bases and J 3 bases; bases outside gene matches: 11. CDR1 is LGHDT and CDR2 is YNNKEL in the germline V gene (reference sequence). The CDR3 loop reads CASTATAGAGYNEQFF. The CDR3 bases are TGTGCCAGCACCGCCACAGCGGGAGCGGGCTACAATGAGCAGTTCTTC.

CDR3 protein: CASRTGVGYTF. Written as DNA, the CDR3 is TGTGCCAGCAGAACCGGGGTCGGCTACACCTTC. The rearrangement links TRBV6-5 to TRBJ1-2; D remains unclear. Germline V lookup: CDR1 MNHEY, CDR2 SVGAGI. The germline V and J ends were trimmed by 6 bases and 8 bases, with 10 bases remaining between them. The CDR3 sequence is 11 residues long.

The V gene is TRBV11-2, the J gene TRBJ2-1, with D possibly being TRBD2 (6 bases). This CDR3 has 13 amino acids. V was clipped by 5 bases and J by 8 bases, with 13 bases between them. From germline, CDR1 is SGHAT and CDR2 FQNNGV. The CDR3: CASSLGGNDEQFF. In nucleotides, the CDR3 is TGTGCCAGCAGCCTTGGGGGGAACGATGAGCAGTTCTTC. The full variable domain, with the rest looked up from reference TRBV11-2 and TRBJ2-1, is EAGVAQSPRYKIIEKRQSVAFWCNPISGHATLYWYQQILGQGPKLLIQFQNNGVVDDSQLPKDRFSAERLKGVDSTLKIQPAKLEDSAVYLCASSLGGNDEQFFGPGTRLTVL.

As to this clone: The sample carries other DNA sequences with the same CDR3. V usage is TRBV15 and J usage is TRBJ2-7, with a tentative D call TRBD2 (5 bases). Germline CDR1 and CDR2: LNHNV and YYDKDF (reference sequence). CDR3 length: 13 amino acids. The V gene lost 0 bases and the J gene lost 4 bases, with 7 bases spanning the gap. CDR3 sequence reads: CATSRDPGYEQYF. The CDR3 nucleotides are TGTGCCACCAGCAGAGATCCGGGATACGAGCAGTACTTC.

This chain's CDR3 is CASSTGTSDYNEQFF. The CDR3 DNA sequence: TGTGCCAGCAGCACCGGGACTAGCGACTACAATGAGCAGTTCTTC. This chain uses TRBV6-5 with TRBJ2-1; 10 bases match TRBD2. V lost 6 bases to trimming and J lost 3 bases; unmatched junction nucleotides: 5. The CDR3 is 15 amino acids. The germline CDR1 and CDR2 sequences are MNHEY and SVGAGI.

The rearrangement uses TRBV3-1 (or the pseudogene TRBV3-2) and TRBJ2-1; the D gene is possibly TRBD1 (5 bases). The V gene's germline CDR1 is LGHDT and CDR2 YNNKEL (reference sequence). The CDR3 consists of 19 residues. The germline V and J ends were trimmed by 2 bases and 0 bases, with 20 bases remaining between them. The DNA of the CDR3 is TGTGCCAGCAGCCAAACATTTGCTGCCAGGGCGAGCTCCTACAATGAGCAGTTCTTC. This translates into CASSQTFAARASSYNEQFF.

This clone is a singleton in its sample. The J gene is TRBJ2-3, the V gene TRBV5-5; possibly TRBD2 for D (5 bases). The CDR3 consists of 14 residues. Germline CDR1 is SGHKS and CDR2 is YYEKEE (reference sequence). V lost 2 bases and J 1 base, leaving 8 bases between the germline ends. CDR3 protein: CASSFSGGTDTQYF. DNA of the CDR3: TGTGCCAGCAGCTTCAGCGGAGGCACAGATACGCAGTATTTT.

This clone showed up just a few times. The chain links TRBV6-1 to TRBJ1-4, with a possible D match to TRBD1 (5 bases). Per germline, CDR1 MNHNS and CDR2 SASEGT. Trimming took 2 bases from V and 3 from J, leaving 10 bases between them. The length of the CDR3 is 15 residues. The CDR3 reads CASSESGLSNEKLFF. The CDR3 coding sequence is TGTGCCAGCAGTGAATCGGGACTATCTAATGAAAAACTGTTTTTT.

The V and J genes are TRBV5-6 and TRBJ1-1; unclear D gene. This CDR3 has 14 amino acids. CDR1 SGHDT and CDR2 YYEEEE come from the germline V gene. Trimming stripped 0 bases from V and 5 bases from J, with 11 bases between. The CDR3 DNA is TGTGCCAGCAGCTTGGAAGAGAGGGTAACTGAAGCTTTCTTT. Translation: CASSLEERVTEAFF.

This chain joins TRBV18 and TRBJ2-3, with TRBD2 as a possible D gene (5 bases). The CDR3 covers 14 residues. Trimming left V 3 bases short and J 0 bases short, with 7 bases between. Per the germline V gene, CDR1 is KGHSH and CDR2 is LQKENI. DNA for the CDR3: TGTGCCAGCTCACCCCCTAGCAGCACAGATACGCAGTATTTT. Translating it yields CASSPPSSTDTQYF.

The chain has TRBV28 and TRBJ2-1; possibly TRBD2 for D (5 bases). The CDR3 spans 14 residues. The V end lost 5 bases, the J end lost 4 bases, and 12 bases lay between the germline ends. Germline V gene data show CDR1 as MDHEN and CDR2 as SYDVKM. The CDR3 loop is CASSPLGEYNEQFF. In DNA form, the CDR3 reads TGTGCCAGCAGTCCTTTGGGAGAATACAATGAGCAGTTCTTC.

This clone was seen only once. V is TRBV12-3 or TRBV12-4 and J is TRBJ2-7; tentatively, D is TRBD1 (6 bases). The V gene lost 6 bases and the J gene lost 4 bases, with 13 bases spanning the gap. The CDR3 loop spans 13 amino acids. CDR3 coding DNA: TGTGCCAGCAGCACCAGGGGTAGATACGAGCAGTACTTC. It codes for CASSTRGRYEQYF.

J is TRBJ1-5 and V is TRBV10-3; D may be TRBD1 (6 bases). V was trimmed by 4 bases and J by 0 bases, leaving 13 bases between them. This CDR3 is built from 16 residues. From germline, CDR1 is ENHRY and CDR2 SYGVKD. The CDR3 sequence: CAISVGDTYSNQPQHF. CDR3 DNA sequence: TGTGCCATCAGTGTGGGGGACACCTATAGCAATCAGCCCCAGCATTTT.

The chain links TRBV5-5 to TRBJ1-1, with D tentatively TRBD1 (6 bases). Germline V CDR1 and CDR2: SGHKS, YYEKEE (reference sequence). V shed 7 bases and J shed 5 bases, with 12 bases lying between them. The CDR3 runs to 12 residues. CDR3 nucleotides: TGTGCCAGCCCCGGCAGGGGAACTGAAGCTTTCTTT. Translated, it gives CASPGRGTEAFF.

The chain couples TRBV19 to TRBJ1-3, with D unclear. The germline V and J ends were trimmed by 7 bases and 2 bases, with 6 bases remaining between them. CDR1 and CDR2 (germline): LNHDA, SQIVND (reference sequence). This CDR3 comprises 12 residues. CDR3 in DNA: TGTGCCAGTACCGCAGCTGGAAACACCATATATTTT. Its translation is CASTAAGNTIYF.

The chain combines TRBV3-1 (or the pseudogene TRBV3-2) with TRBJ1-3; 7 positions agree with TRBD1. The CDR3 totals 16 residues. J gave up 2 bases and V 3 bases, and 7 bases lay outside the gene matches. CDR1 and CDR2 (germline): LGHDT, YNNKEL (reference sequence). Here the CDR3 reads CASSHERQGAGNTIYF. Here the CDR3 DNA reads TGTGCCAGCAGCCATGAGAGACAGGGTGCTGGAAACACCATATATTTT.

The chain combines TRBV5-1 with TRBJ2-7; a weak D match, TRBD1 (5 bases). V was pared by 2 bases and J by 4 bases, with 13 bases between. CDR3 length: 14 amino acids. Germline V CDR1 and CDR2: SGHRS, YFSETQ. The CDR3 protein is CASSFGQGFYEQYF. The CDR3 nucleotides are TGCGCCAGCAGCTTTGGTCAGGGCTTTTACGAGCAGTACTTC. Full variable domain (missing parts from reference TRBV5-1 and TRBJ2-7): KAGVTQTPRYLIKTRGQQVTLSCSPISGHRSVSWYQQTPGQGLQFLFEYFSETQRNKGNFPGRFSGRQFSNSRSEMNVSTLELGDSALYLCASSFGQGFYEQYFGPGTRLTVT.

V usage is TRBV15 and J usage is TRBJ1-1; the D is unclear. Per the germline V gene, CDR1 is LNHNV and CDR2 is YYDKDF (reference sequence). Trimming pared 0 bases from V and 4 bases from J, leaving 3 bases between. The CDR3 runs to 12 residues. The CDR3 region is CATSRDRTEAFF. CDR3 sequence (DNA): TGTGCCACCAGCAGAGATCGCACTGAAGCTTTCTTT. Variable domain in full (rest from reference TRBV15 and TRBJ1-1): DAMVIQNPRYQVTQFGKPVTLSCSQTLNHNVMYWYQQKSSQAPKLLFHYYDKDFNNEADTPDNFQSRRPNTSFCFLDIRSPGLGDTAMYLCATSRDRTEAFFGQGTRLTVV.

The J gene is TRBJ2-5, the V gene TRBV29-1; 12 nucleotides match TRBD2. V lost 6 bases, J lost 4 bases, and 12 bases stayed unmatched. CDR1 SQVTM and CDR2 ANQGSEA come from the germline V gene. The CDR3 totals 16 residues. CDR3 amino acids: CSVGVLAGGLGETQYF. CDR3 DNA: TGCAGCGTGGGGGTCCTAGCGGGAGGGCTAGGAGAGACCCAGTACTTC.

This chain uses TRBV28 with TRBJ2-6, with 7 bases lining up with TRBD2. Germline V gene lookup returns CDR1 MDHEN and CDR2 SYDVKM. V shed 11 bases, J shed 2 bases, and the junction held 12 bases outside the gene matches. The length of the CDR3 is 16 residues. CDR3 sequence (DNA): TGTGCCGCCGGGCGGGAGTTAACAACTGGGGCCAACGTCCTGACTTTC. Its translation is CAAGRELTTGANVLTF.

The V call is TRBV3-1 (or the pseudogene TRBV3-2), the J call TRBJ2-7, with D maybe TRBD2 (6 bases). V was trimmed by 4 bases and J by 0 bases, leaving 13 bases between them. The CDR3 is 15 amino acids. From germline, CDR1 is LGHDT and CDR2 YNNKEL (reference sequence). The CDR3 DNA reads as TGTGCCAGCAGCCCAGGGACTGGGAGCTCCTACGAGCAGTACTTC. Its protein is CASSPGTGSSYEQYF.

This clone occurred a few times. The chain links TRBV5-1 to TRBJ2-5; D is ambiguous. There are 13 residues in the CDR3. In germline, CDR1 is SGHRS, CDR2 YFSETQ. Trimming cost V 1 base and J 4 bases, with 8 bases left between them. CDR3 sequence reads: CASSLFSGETQYF. In DNA, the CDR3 is TGCGCCAGCAGCTTGTTCTCAGGAGAGACCCAGTACTTC.